The clone carrying this T cell receptor (beta chain) has only a few counts. Its matching antigen is unknown. These data originate in a study of beta chain features in type 1 diabetes. Study-wide context: Sorted cells examined across all samples numbered 107,917,701. Findings of the study overall: Naive, central memory and Treg TCRB repertoires seemed to resemble each other more closely in patients than they did in healthy donors. More deletions and fewer insertions at VDJ junctions were seen in type 1 diabetes patients.

The CDR3 is 13 amino acids. Germline-derived CDR1 and CDR2 are SGHTA and FQGNSA. V was clipped by 4 bases and J by 7 bases, with 14 bases between them. cDNA synthesis used the whole RNA isolate, giving expressed TCRB sequences. Produced via immunoSEQ multiplex PCR; TCRdb's table is partial and in-frame only. The sample yields about 210,000 clones, roughly 10% seen once. Sequences were obtained from central memory CD4+ T cells from blood. The clonotype originates from a man aged 18-30 years in good health. The genes are TRBV7-2 and TRBJ2-7; no clear D gene. DNA of the CDR3: TGTGCCAGCAGCTCCGGACCATCACGGGAGCAGTACTTC. Protein sequence: CASSSGPSREQYF.